These 8 T cell receptor beta chains originate from one sample sequenced in a study of T-cell reconstitution after alpha-beta-depleted transplantation in children. The library targeted TCRbeta and was prepared with unique molecular identifiers. TCRdb itself ran the PCR reads through MiXCR, one entry per CDR3 protein. The table lists 700,000 to 950,000 distinct CDR3 sequences, 15% to 20% of them singletons, with roughly 5% in the top ten. The sample consisted of PBMCs, mostly from graft donor cells, taken 360 days after TCRalphabeta/CD19-depleted stem cell transplant. These receptor sequences come from a male patient younger than 18 who had a stem cell transplant for acute lymphoblastic leukemia, so the T cells may come from the graft donor.

This clonotype was seen a handful of times. The CDR3 reads CASSSRTGVTDTQYF. CDR3 DNA sequence: TGTGCCAGCAGTTCTCGGACAGGGGTCACAGATACGCAGTATTTT. The chain uses TRBV6-5 and TRBJ2-3; 9 nucleotides align to TRBD1. This CDR3 spans 15 amino acids. V lost 4 bases to trimming and J lost 2 bases; unmatched junction nucleotides: 4. Germline CDR1 reads MNHEY; CDR2 reads SVGAGI.

The rearrangement joins TRBV10-1 to TRBJ2-7, with D possibly TRBD2 on 6 matching bases. The length of the CDR3 is 13 residues. CDR1 is WNHNN and CDR2 is SYGVQD in the germline V gene (reference sequence). V dropped 0 bases and J dropped 4 bases, with 7 bases sitting between them. Here the CDR3 DNA reads TGCGCCAGCAGTGAGTCGGGGGGTTACGAGCAGTACTTC. Residues: CASSESGGYEQYF.

The J gene is TRBJ2-1, the V gene TRBV5-1, with D maybe TRBD1 (5 bases). This CDR3 spans 13 amino acids. The V end was cut by 2 bases, the J end by 10 bases, with 13 bases between. Germline V gives CDR1 SGHRS, CDR2 YFSETQ. The CDR3 sequence: CASSFSGAREQFF. The CDR3 nucleotides read TGCGCCAGCAGCTTTAGTGGGGCTCGGGAGCAGTTCTTC.

This clonotype was detected only a few times. This chain connects TRBV20-1 to TRBJ2-3; D perhaps matches TRBD2 (6 bases). The CDR3 is made up of 15 amino acids. The germline V and J ends were trimmed by 0 bases and 4 bases, with 14 bases remaining between them. Germline CDR1 is DFQATT and CDR2 is SNEGSKA (reference sequence). CDR3 nucleotides: TGCAGTGCTAGAGATGCGGGGCGGGCGGCAGATACGCAGTATTTT. As protein: CSARDAGRAADTQYF.

This clonotype was picked up a small number of times. The V call is TRBV7-6, the J call TRBJ2-1, with 8 bases identical to TRBD2. Germline trimming cut 2 bases from V and 6 bases from J; bases unmatched to any gene: 6. The CDR3 has 15 amino acids. Germline CDR1 is SGHVS and CDR2 is FNYEAQ. The CDR3 DNA sequence: TGTGCCAGCAGCTTATTTAGCGGGGTCTCCAATGAGCAGTTCTTC. Its translation is CASSLFSGVSNEQFF.

This chain connects TRBV11-1 to TRBJ1-4; 8 bases map to TRBD1. Losses at the gene ends were 2 bases for V and 0 bases for J; bases not matched to a gene: 11. The germline CDR1 and CDR2 sequences are SGHAT and FQDESV (reference sequence). This CDR3 has 19 amino acids. The CDR3 nucleotides read TGTGCCAGCAGCTTAACCCATGTGAGGGACAGGACAACTAATGAAAAACTGTTTTTT. It is translated as CASSLTHVRDRTTNEKLFF.

This clonotype was detected a few times. The chain employs TRBV7-8 and TRBJ2-5; D call uncertain. The CDR3 spans 15 residues. The V gene's germline CDR1 is SGHVS and CDR2 FQNEAQ. V gave up 5 bases and J gave up 1 base, with 14 bases separating them. The CDR3: CASSPIKAVQETQYF. The CDR3 bases are TGTGCCAGCAGCCCTATAAAGGCGGTCCAAGAGACCCAGTACTTC.

V usage is TRBV5-1 and J usage is TRBJ1-4; D not certain. Per the germline V gene, CDR1 is SGHRS and CDR2 is YFSETQ. CDR3 length: 15 amino acids. Deletions cut 2 bases from V and 3 bases from J, with 11 bases between. The CDR3 is CASSFSEVANEKLFF. The CDR3 nucleotides read TGCGCCAGCAGCTTCTCCGAGGTGGCTAATGAAAAACTGTTTTTT. Combining the CDR3 with reference TRBV5-1 and TRBJ1-4 gives the whole variable domain KAGVTQTPRYLIKTRGQQVTLSCSPISGHRSVSWYQQTPGQGLQFLFEYFSETQRNKGNFPGRFSGRQFSNSRSEMNVSTLELGDSALYLCASSFSEVANEKLFFGSGTQLSVL.